The clone carrying this T cell receptor beta chain has ten or more counts. What it binds is not known. Construction of the TCRbeta library involved unique molecular identifiers. Each CDR3 protein is one row after TCRdb ran MiXCR on the PCR reads. The sample carries approximately 200,000 distinct CDR3 sequences, 5.5% to 7% recorded once. These data come from a study of T-cell reconstitution after alpha-beta-depleted transplantation in children. Overall study results and limits: Alpha-beta T cells about two months after transplant reportedly derived from several hundred expanded graft clones. One year after transplant, T-cell counts and diversity came mostly from newly produced T cells. Day-60 TCRbeta diversity that was high in some patients was derived from surviving recipient T cells and thymic progenitors.

The CDR3 sequence is 16 residues long. V was cut by 6 bases and J by 1 base, with 19 bases left in between. Sequencing used PBMCs, obtained before TCRalphabeta/CD19-depleted stem cell transplant. The chain joins TRBV12-3 or TRBV12-4 to TRBJ2-7, with a possible D match to TRBD1 (6 bases). This sequence originates from a girl less than two years old with combined immunodeficiency, due to receive a stem cell transplant. CDR3 in DNA: TGTGCCAGCAGCCCGGTTTATCAGGGGCGGTCCTACGAGCAGTACTTC. It encodes CASSPVYQGRSYEQYF.